The 29 T cell receptor beta chains presented below share a single source sample, sequenced in a study of T cell repertoires in cytomegalovirus infection. The antigens these receptors bind are not known. TCRdb itself ran the reads through MiXCR, one entry per CDR3 protein. The table has about 920,000 distinct CDR3 sequences, 30% to 40% seen once. Sequencing used cultured CD8+ T cells from PBMCs, obtained from culture after CMV antigen stimulation. The origin of the receptors is a human donor in good health (CMV status not recorded). Some clones in this sample may be carry-over from other donors' samples.

The sample holds a few counts of this clonotype. This chain links TRBV19 with TRBJ2-3, with TRBD2 identical over 9 bases. Germline lookup yields CDR1 LNHDA and CDR2 SQIVND (reference sequence). J was trimmed by 9 bases and V by 9 bases; bases with no gene match: 10. The CDR3 has 13 amino acids. CDR3 in amino acids: CASHPAGLATQYF. The CDR3 DNA reads TGTGCCAGCCATCCGGCGGGACTAGCCACGCAGTATTTT.

In this sample, this clonotype turned up a few times. The chain employs TRBV27 and TRBJ2-7, with D possibly TRBD2 on 5 matching bases. Germline V gene lookup returns CDR1 MNHEY and CDR2 SMNVEV (reference sequence). The CDR3 totals 15 residues. The V and J ends lost 6 bases and 1 base respectively, with 16 bases between them. CDR3 region: CASSNTDLQSYEQYF. In nucleotides, the CDR3 is TGTGCCAGCAGCAACACGGACTTGCAGTCCTACGAGCAGTACTTC.

A few counts support this clonotype. The chain combines TRBV19 with TRBJ1-1; D remains ambiguous. The CDR3 totals 13 residues. The germline gives CDR1 LNHDA, CDR2 SQIVND (reference sequence). V was cut by 3 bases and J by 8 bases, with 13 bases left in between. CDR3 sequence (DNA): TGTGCCAGTAGTATTCTTGGGCCAGAAGAAGCTTTCTTT. Translated: CASSILGPEEAFF.

The chain links TRBV13 to TRBJ1-1; the match to TRBD1 covers 7 bases. Germline loops: CDR1 PRHDT, CDR2 FYEKMQ (reference sequence). V dropped 1 base and J dropped 10; count of bases not matched to a gene: 9. The CDR3 length is 14 residues. The CDR3 reads CASSLARQGGGAFF. The CDR3 DNA reads as TGTGCCAGCAGCTTAGCCCGACAGGGAGGAGGAGCTTTCTTT.

As to this clonotype: A much larger clone is a single base away; this may be a read error. The chain carries TRBV7-2 and TRBJ2-2, with a weak D call TRBD1 (5 bases). The CDR3 consists of 15 residues. The germline CDR1 and CDR2 sequences are SGHTA and FQGNSA. V was shortened by 3 bases and J by 4 bases, with 12 bases between the two germline ends. The CDR3 loop is CASSFGAGITGELFF. CDR3 nucleotides: TGTGCCAGCAGCTTTGGGGCAGGGATCACCGGGGAGCTGTTTTTT.

The chain is built from TRBV19 and TRBJ2-5, with D perhaps TRBD2 (6 bases). This CDR3 is built from 15 residues. V was clipped by 7 bases and J by 3 bases, with 18 bases between them. CDR1 and CDR2 from the germline V gene are LNHDA and SQIVND (reference sequence). The CDR3 region is CASTTFWGEEETQYF. CDR3 nucleotide sequence: TGTGCCAGTACCACATTCTGGGGGGAGGAAGAGACCCAGTACTTC.

This clonotype was seen at least ten times. The J gene is TRBJ1-2, the V gene TRBV7-6; no definite D call. Trimming stripped 2 bases from V and 2 bases from J, with 12 bases between. CDR3 length: 15 amino acids. Germline V gene lookup returns CDR1 SGHVS and CDR2 FNYEAQ. CDR3 sequence reads: CASSLSGGLNYGYTF. The DNA for the CDR3 is TGTGCCAGCAGCTTAAGCGGCGGACTAAACTATGGCTACACCTTC.

The sample holds a few counts of this clonotype. This sequence joins TRBV7-9 and TRBJ2-7; no clear D gene. V was cut by 5 bases and J by 4 bases, with 12 bases left in between. This CDR3 spans 13 amino acids. Looked up from germline, CDR1 is SEHNR and CDR2 is FQNEAQ (reference sequence). Here the CDR3 DNA reads TGTGCCAGCAGCCCCAGTGTAAATTACGAGCAGTACTTC. This gives the protein CASSPSVNYEQYF.

The gene calls are TRBV20-1 and TRBJ2-7; maybe TRBD1 (6 bases). With 5 bases removed from V and 0 bases from J, the gap between germline ends came to 11 bases. The CDR3 sequence is 13 residues long. Germline V gene sequence: CDR1 DFQATT, CDR2 SNEGSKA (reference sequence). The CDR3 sequence is CSALGAASYEQYV. CDR3 bases: TGCAGTGCTTTGGGGGCGGCCTCCTACGAGCAGTACGTC.

The chain joins TRBV7-9 to TRBJ1-1, with TRBD1 matching 8 bases. CDR1 is SEHNR and CDR2 is FQNEAQ in the germline V gene (reference sequence). CDR3 length: 20 amino acids. V was pared by 4 bases and J by 1 base, with 20 bases of the junction left unmatched. DNA of the CDR3: TGTGCCAGCAGCTCCCCCACTATCTTGGACAGGGCGACCCCGAACACTGAAGCTTTCTTT. It yields the protein CASSSPTILDRATPNTEAFF.

V is TRBV28 and J is TRBJ1-5; D not resolved. The germline gives CDR1 MDHEN, CDR2 SYDVKM. This CDR3 is 13 amino acids long. The ends were cut back, 6 bases at V and 0 bases at J, with 6 bases in the middle. The CDR3 spells CASRLYSNQPQHF. Here the CDR3 DNA reads TGTGCCAGCAGGCTTTATAGCAATCAGCCCCAGCATTTT.

J is TRBJ2-3 and V is TRBV20-1; D ambiguous. CDR1 is DFQATT and CDR2 is SNEGSKA in the germline V gene (reference sequence). V lost 7 bases and J 2 bases, leaving 10 bases between the germline ends. The CDR3 covers 12 residues. The CDR3 sequence: CSVSITTDTQYF. The CDR3 bases are TGCAGTGTTAGTATTACCACAGATACGCAGTATTTT.

This clonotype turned up a few times. The J gene is TRBJ2-3, the V gene TRBV7-9; D perhaps matches TRBD2 (6 bases). CDR3 length: 15 amino acids. The V gene's germline CDR1 is SEHNR and CDR2 FQNEAQ (reference sequence). Trimming left V 3 bases short and J 5 bases short, with 15 bases between. CDR3 residues: CASSFAGSGGDTQYF. In DNA, the CDR3 is TGTGCCAGCAGCTTTGCGGGATCCGGCGGAGATACGCAGTATTTT.

This chain connects TRBV27 to TRBJ2-7, with TRBD1 as a possible D gene (6 bases). V dropped 6 bases and J dropped 2 bases, with 11 bases sitting between them. Germline V gives CDR1 MNHEY, CDR2 SMNVEV (reference sequence). CDR3 length: 13 residues. CDR3 in DNA: TGTGCCAGCAGCTGGGACACGACCTACGAGCAGTACTTC. Protein product: CASSWDTTYEQYF.

This clonotype was recorded a few times. The J gene is TRBJ1-5, the V gene TRBV10-2; D may be TRBD1 (5 bases). The germline V and J ends were trimmed by 7 bases and 3 bases, with 16 bases remaining between them. CDR1 and CDR2 (germline): WSHSY, SAAADI. This CDR3 is built from 15 residues. As DNA, the CDR3 is TGCGCCAGCACCAACAGCGGGGGTTCCAATCAGCCCCAGCATTTT. Translation: CASTNSGGSNQPQHF.

The chain has TRBV7-9 and TRBJ2-1; the D gene could be TRBD1 or TRBD2 (5 bases each). Germline V gives CDR1 SEHNR, CDR2 FQNEAQ (reference sequence). The CDR3 totals 12 residues. V lost 5 bases, J lost 10 bases, and 12 bases lay in between. The CDR3 sequence: CASSPVWGEQFF. In nucleotides, the CDR3 is TGTGCCAGCAGCCCCGTATGGGGGGAGCAGTTCTTC.

This sequence joins TRBV12-3 or TRBV12-4 and TRBJ1-2; TRBD1 matches 9 bases. The CDR3 runs 14 residues. V lost 5 bases and J lost 1; bases outside the gene matches: 2. The CDR3 DNA reads TGTGCCAGCAGTCACAGGGGGCTTAACTATGGCTACACCTTC. Its translation: CASSHRGLNYGYTF.

V is TRBV12-3 or TRBV12-4 and J is TRBJ2-1; TRBD2 aligns across 8 bases. Unmatched junction bases numbered 9, after V lost 3 bases and J lost 5 bases. This CDR3 comprises 16 residues. The CDR3 here is CASSLSGGNRDNEQFF. In DNA form, the CDR3 reads TGTGCCAGCAGTTTGTCGGGAGGGAACCGGGACAATGAGCAGTTCTTC.

CDR3 protein: CSARDRLRRANEKLFF. The CDR3 region has the DNA TGCAGTGCTCGGGACAGGTTAAGGAGGGCTAATGAAAAACTGTTTTTT. This chain uses TRBV20-1 with TRBJ1-4; 8 positions agree with TRBD1. Trimming cost V 5 bases and J 3 bases; bases outside gene matches: 11. Germline-derived CDR1 and CDR2 are DFQATT and SNEGSKA (reference sequence). The CDR3 has 16 residues.

The chain combines TRBV27 with TRBJ1-1; possible D gene TRBD1, 5 bases. The CDR3 length is 14 residues. Germline loops: CDR1 MNHEY, CDR2 SMNVEV (reference sequence). V was pared by 4 bases and J by 1 base, with 10 bases between. The CDR3 sequence is CASSSPGTNTEAFF. In DNA form, the CDR3 reads TGTGCCAGCAGTTCCCCCGGGACGAACACTGAAGCTTTCTTT.

The V call is TRBV6-2 or TRBV6-3, the J call TRBJ1-1; D is unclear. V was cut by 5 bases and J by 1 base, with 17 bases left in between. This CDR3 has 16 residues. Germline V lookup: CDR1 MNHEY, CDR2 SVGEGT. For the CDR3, the DNA is TGTGCCAGCAGTCCGCTGCTTCGATACTCGAACACTGAAGCTTTCTTT. Its protein product is CASSPLLRYSNTEAFF.

The chain is built from TRBV6-5 and TRBJ2-2, with 7 bases identical to TRBD1. Trimming cost V 7 bases and J 5 bases; bases outside gene matches: 13. The CDR3 has 16 residues. The germline V gene encodes CDR1 MNHEY and CDR2 SVGAGI. CDR3 sequence reads: CASKLKMTGLTGELFF. The CDR3 DNA follows: TGTGCCAGCAAACTTAAGATGACAGGGTTGACCGGGGAGCTGTTTTTT.

This chain links TRBV15 with TRBJ2-7, with D possibly TRBD2 on 5 matching bases. Germline CDR1 LNHNV, CDR2 YYDKDF (reference sequence). There are 16 residues in the CDR3. V was shortened by 4 bases and J by 0 bases, with 16 bases between the two germline ends. CDR3 amino acids: CATSTLRTGSSYEQYV. The CDR3 DNA is TGTGCCACCAGCACCCTCCGGACGGGGAGCTCCTACGAGCAGTACGTC.

Comments on this clonotype: At one end the junction does not follow the germline gene, possibly because of a read error. The J gene is TRBJ1-6, the V gene TRBV4-2, with 7 bases fitting TRBD1. Germline CDR1 and CDR2: LGHNA and YNFKEQ. CDR3 length: 15 residues. The CDR3 DNA reads as TGTGCCAGCAGCCGTCAGGGGGATCTTGGTTCACCCCTCTACTTT. Protein: CASSRQGDLGSPLYF.

The CDR3, as DNA: TGTGCCAGCAGCGTTCTAGCGGGGGGCAACCAAGAGACCCAGTACTTC. It specifies CASSVLAGGNQETQYF. The rearrangement joins TRBV7-9 to TRBJ2-5; TRBD2 agrees at 11 bases. With V trimmed by 5 bases and J by 0 bases, 5 bases remained unmatched. CDR1 is SEHNR, CDR2 FQNEAQ, per germline (reference sequence). CDR3 length equals 16 residues.

The chain couples TRBV27 to TRBJ2-7, with TRBD1 matching 7 bases. Per germline, CDR1 MNHEY and CDR2 SMNVEV (reference sequence). The CDR3 is 12 residues long. Trimming removed 8 bases from V and 5 bases from J; junction bases left unmatched: 6. The CDR3 DNA is TGTGCCAGCGGAGACAGGGCCCACGAGCAGTACTTC. Translation: CASGDRAHEQYF.

With regard to this clonotype: This may come from a read error, since a much larger clone is one base off. The chain employs TRBV15 and TRBJ2-3; no firm D call. CDR3 length: 16 residues. In germline, CDR1 is LNHNV, CDR2 YYDKDF (reference sequence). The CDR3 here is CVTSRDRVTSTDTQYF. The CDR3 coding sequence is TGTGTCACCAGCAGAGATCGAGTGACTAGCACAGATACGCAGTATTTT.

J is TRBJ1-2 and V is TRBV6-5; D call uncertain. V dropped 7 bases and J dropped 1 base, with 13 bases sitting between them. From germline, CDR1 is MNHEY and CDR2 SVGAGI. The CDR3 spans 14 residues. The CDR3 DNA reads as TGTGCCAGCACTAAGATGGGGATTAACTATGGCTACACCTTC. Its translation: CASTKMGINYGYTF.

The chain links TRBV4-1 to TRBJ1-1; no definite D call. CDR1 and CDR2 from the germline V gene are MGHRA and YSYEKL. The CDR3 is 15 amino acids. V was cut by 1 base and J by 0 bases, with 9 bases left in between. The CDR3 loop reads CASSQVSGLNTEAFF. DNA of the CDR3: TGCGCCAGCAGCCAAGTATCCGGGTTGAACACTGAAGCTTTCTTT.